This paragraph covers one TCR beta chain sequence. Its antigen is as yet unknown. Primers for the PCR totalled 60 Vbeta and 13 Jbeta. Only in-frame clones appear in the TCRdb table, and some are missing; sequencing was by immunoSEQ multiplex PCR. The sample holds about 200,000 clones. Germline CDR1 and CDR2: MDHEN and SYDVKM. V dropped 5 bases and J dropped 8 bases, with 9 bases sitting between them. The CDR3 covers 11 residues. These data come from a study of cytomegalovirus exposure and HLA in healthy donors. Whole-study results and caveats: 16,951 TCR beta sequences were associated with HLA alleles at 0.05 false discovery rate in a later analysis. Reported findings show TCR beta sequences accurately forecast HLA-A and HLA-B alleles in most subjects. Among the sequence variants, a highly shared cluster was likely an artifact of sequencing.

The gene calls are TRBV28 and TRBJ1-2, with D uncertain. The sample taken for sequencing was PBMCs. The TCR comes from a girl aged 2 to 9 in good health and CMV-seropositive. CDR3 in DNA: TGTGCCAGCAGTGTTGGCTGGGGCTACACCTTC. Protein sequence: CASSVGWGYTF.